Included here is one TCR beta chain sequence, with context. Its antigen is as yet unknown. This sample stems from a study of cytomegalovirus exposure and HLA in healthy donors. Study results and limitations: Cytomegalovirus-associated status was assigned to about 150 TCR beta chains. It was reported that the classifier diagnosed cytomegalovirus status with high specificity and sensitivity in both the original and validation cohorts. In vitro checks showed that three CMV-associated chains really do target CMV antigens. The tendency of first-cohort TCR clusters to co-occur in the 120 or so validation repertoires emerged from a later analysis.

The ends were cut back, 5 bases at V and 4 bases at J, with 12 bases in the middle. Germline-derived CDR1 and CDR2 are MGHRA and YSYEKL. The CDR3 runs to 13 residues. This table comes from immunoSEQ multiplex PCR, and its TCRdb copy is limited to in-frame clones, with some not included. This sample has tens of thousands of clones, with 90% to 95% found just once. Sequencing was carried out using PBMCs. The clonotype comes from a man aged 18-30 years in good health and CMV-seronegative. The chain couples TRBV4-1 to TRBJ2-7; TRBD1 might be the D (6 bases). CDR3: CASSEGTGYEQYF. For the CDR3, the DNA is TGCGCCAGCAGCGAAGGTACAGGGTACGAGCAGTACTTC.